This entry concerns a single T cell receptor (beta chain). The antigen remains undetermined. The data were taken from a study of cytomegalovirus exposure and HLA in healthy donors. Whole-study findings and limits: TCR beta chain V- and J-gene trimming was linked, in a later analysis, to a missense variant in DCLRE1C. Using the classifier, cytomegalovirus status was reportedly diagnosed with high specificity and sensitivity.

Germline V CDR1 and CDR2: SQVTM, ANQGSEA. CDR3 length equals 14 residues. V lost 4 bases to trimming and J lost 4 bases, with 16 bases between them. The PCR employed 60 Vbeta primers together with 13 Jbeta primers. Method: immunoSEQ multiplex PCR; TCRdb's copy keeps in-frame clones and lacks some. There are 200,000 to 250,000 clones in the sample; around four fifths occur only once, and about 2.5% lies in the top ten. The rearrangement uses TRBV29-1 and TRBJ1-2; D gene ambiguous. The source is an older woman in good health and CMV-seropositive. The sequenced sample consisted of PBMCs. CDR3 residues: CSVAGVGPAYGYTF. In DNA form, the CDR3 reads TGCAGCGTTGCTGGAGTTGGCCCCGCCTATGGCTACACCTTC.